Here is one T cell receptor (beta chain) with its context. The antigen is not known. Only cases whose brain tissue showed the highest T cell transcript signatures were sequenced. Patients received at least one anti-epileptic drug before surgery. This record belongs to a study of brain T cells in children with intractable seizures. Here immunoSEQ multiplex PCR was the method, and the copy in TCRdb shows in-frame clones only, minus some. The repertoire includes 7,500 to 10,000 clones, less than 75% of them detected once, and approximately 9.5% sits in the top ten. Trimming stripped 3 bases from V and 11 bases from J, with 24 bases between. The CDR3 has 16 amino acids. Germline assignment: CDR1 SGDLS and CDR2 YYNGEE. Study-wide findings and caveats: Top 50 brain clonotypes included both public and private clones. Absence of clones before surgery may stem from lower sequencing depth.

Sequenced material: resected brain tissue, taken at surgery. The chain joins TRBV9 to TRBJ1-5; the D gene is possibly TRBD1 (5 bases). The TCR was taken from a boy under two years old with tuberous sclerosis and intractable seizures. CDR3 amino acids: CASSEERKGRGGAQHF. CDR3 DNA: TGTGCCAGCAGCGAGGAGAGGAAGGGGCGAGGTGGCGCCCAGCATTTT.